This T cell receptor beta chain was identified during a study of blood T cell repertoires in COVID-19. The CDR3 is made up of 13 amino acids. The germline gives CDR1 SQVTM, CDR2 ANQGSEA. Trimming removed 7 bases at V and 2 bases at J, with 14 bases between. Participant ages covered roughly 18 to 89 years across around 22 US areas. As handled by the study authors: Researchers report that nucleated cell counts were estimated from reference gene primer amplification. The method was immunoSEQ multiplex PCR; TCRdb's version includes in-frame clones alone and lacks a portion of them. For V, J and clone size, that table is used; D and trimming come from the DNA. The table records about 130,000 clones, 80% to 90% of them present only once.

This chain links TRBV29-1 with TRBJ2-5, with D perhaps TRBD2 (6 bases). The sequenced sample was PBMCs or T cells enriched from blood (not recorded which). This receptor was identified in a man in his fifties who had recovered from COVID-19. The CDR3 loop reads CSATGLPQETQYF. The CDR3 DNA follows: TGCAGCGCAACGGGACTTCCACAAGAGACCCAGTACTTC. Full variable domain (missing parts from reference TRBV29-1 and TRBJ2-5): SAVISQKPSRDICQRGTSLTIQCQVDSQVTMMFWYRQQPGQSLTLIATANQGSEATYESGFVIDKFPISRPNLTFSTLTVSNMSPEDSSIYLCSATGLPQETQYFGPGTRLLVL.